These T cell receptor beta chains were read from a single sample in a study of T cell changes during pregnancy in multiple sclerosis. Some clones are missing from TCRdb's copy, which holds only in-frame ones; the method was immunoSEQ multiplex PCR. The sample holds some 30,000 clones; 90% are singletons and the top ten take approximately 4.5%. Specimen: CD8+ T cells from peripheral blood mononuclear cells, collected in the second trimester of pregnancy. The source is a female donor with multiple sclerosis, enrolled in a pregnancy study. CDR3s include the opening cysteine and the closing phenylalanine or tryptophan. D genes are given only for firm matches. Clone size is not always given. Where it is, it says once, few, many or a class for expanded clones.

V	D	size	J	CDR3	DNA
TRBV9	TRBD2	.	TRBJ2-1	CASSPRTAKAGGPGEQFF	TGTGCCAGCAGCCCCCGTACCGCAAAAGCGGGAGGGCCGGGTGAGCAGTTCTTC
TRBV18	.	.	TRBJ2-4	CASSPQKLLAKNIQYF	TGTGCCAGCTCACCACAGAAACTACTAGCCAAAAACATTCAGTACTTC
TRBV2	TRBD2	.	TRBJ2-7	CASLGTTDEQYF	TGTGCCAGCCTCGGGACTACCGACGAGCAGTACTTC
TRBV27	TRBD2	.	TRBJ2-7	CASSRYSGAPVGEQYF	TGTGCCAGCAGTCGTTATAGCGGGGCCCCTGTGGGGGAGCAGTACTTC
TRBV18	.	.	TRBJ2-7	CASSPPRRRTYEQYF	TGTGCCAGCTCACCACCCCGACGGAGAACCTACGAGCAGTACTTC
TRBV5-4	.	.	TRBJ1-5	CASSLDQGSNQPQHF	TGTGCCAGCAGCTTGGACCAGGGTAGCAATCAGCCCCAGCATTTT
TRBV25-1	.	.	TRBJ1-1	CASSGPPGALLTEAFF	TGTGCCAGCAGTGGACCGCCAGGGGCCCTTTTGACTGAAGCTTTCTTT
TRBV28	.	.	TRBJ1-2	CASSFGVYGYTF	TGTGCCAGCAGTTTCGGGGTCTATGGCTACACCTTC
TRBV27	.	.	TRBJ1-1	CASSFSTNTEAFF	TGTGCCAGCAGTTTCTCCACAAACACTGAAGCTTTCTTT
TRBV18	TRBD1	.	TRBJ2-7	CASSPYSTGVEQYF	TGTGCCAGCTCACCCTACTCGACAGGGGTCGAGCAGTACTTC
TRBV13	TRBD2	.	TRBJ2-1	CASQASGSSAEQFF	TGTGCCAGCCAGGCTAGCGGGAGTTCGGCCGAGCAGTTCTTC
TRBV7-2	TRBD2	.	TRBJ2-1	CASSDPREVGNEQFF	TGTGCCAGCAGCGATCCACGGGAGGTTGGCAATGAGCAGTTCTTC
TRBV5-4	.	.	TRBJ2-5	CASSWPEGGETQYF	TGTGCCAGCAGTTGGCCGGAGGGGGGGGAGACCCAGTACTTC
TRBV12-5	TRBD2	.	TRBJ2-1	CASGLASGEQFF	TGTGCTAGTGGTTTGGCTAGCGGTGAGCAGTTCTTC
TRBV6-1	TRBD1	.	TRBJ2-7	CASRDRRSYEQYF	TGTGCCAGCCGGGACAGGAGATCCTACGAGCAGTACTTC
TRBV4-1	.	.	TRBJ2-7	CASSQVVSSYEQYF	TGCGCCAGCAGCCAAGTCGTGAGCTCCTACGAGCAGTACTTC
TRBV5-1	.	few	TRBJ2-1	CASRISSGDEQFF	TGCGCCAGCAGGATTTCTTCCGGGGATGAGCAGTTCTTC
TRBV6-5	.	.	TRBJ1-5	CASSHDKNNQPQHF	TGTGCCAGCAGCCACGACAAAAACAATCAGCCCCAGCATTTT
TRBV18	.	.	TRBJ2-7	CASSPPSASSYEQYF	TGTGCCAGCTCACCTCCTAGCGCGAGCTCCTACGAGCAGTACTTC
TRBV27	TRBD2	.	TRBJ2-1	CASSLDWREGLYNEQFF	TGTGCCAGCAGTTTAGATTGGCGGGAGGGCCTCTACAATGAGCAGTTCTTC
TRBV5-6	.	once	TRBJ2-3	CASSLGGFETDTQYF	TGTGCCAGCAGCTTGGGTGGTTTTGAGACAGATACGCAGTATTTT
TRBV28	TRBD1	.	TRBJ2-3	CASSPSRDRGTDTQYF	TGTGCCAGCAGCCCTTCGCGGGACAGGGGCACAGATACGCAGTATTTT